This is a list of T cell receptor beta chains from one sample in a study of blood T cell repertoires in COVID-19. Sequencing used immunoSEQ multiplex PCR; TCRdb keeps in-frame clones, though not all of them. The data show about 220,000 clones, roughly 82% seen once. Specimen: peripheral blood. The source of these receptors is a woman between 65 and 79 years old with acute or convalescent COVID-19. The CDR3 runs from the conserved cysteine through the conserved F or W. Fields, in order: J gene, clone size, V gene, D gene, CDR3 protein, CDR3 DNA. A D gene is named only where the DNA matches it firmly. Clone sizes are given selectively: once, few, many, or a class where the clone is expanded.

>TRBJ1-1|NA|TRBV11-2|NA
CASSSSRWQFTEAFF
TGTGCCAGCAGCTCCTCCCGTTGGCAGTTCACTGAAGCTTTCTTT
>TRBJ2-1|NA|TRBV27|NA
CASMVQAPPEQFF
TGTGCCAGCATGGTACAGGCACCCCCCGAGCAGTTCTTC
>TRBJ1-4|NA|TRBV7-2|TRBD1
CASSLEQGAEKLFF
TGTGCCAGCAGCTTAGAACAGGGGGCGGAAAAACTGTTTTTT
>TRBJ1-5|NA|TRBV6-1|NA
CASSEQEGINQPQHF
TGTGCCAGCAGTGAACAGGAGGGGATTAATCAGCCCCAGCATTTT
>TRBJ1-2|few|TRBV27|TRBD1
CASSSSGGGYGYTF
TGTGCCAGCAGTTCCTCAGGGGGCGGCTATGGCTACACCTTC
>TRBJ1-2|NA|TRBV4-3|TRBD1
CASSQDARDSHYGYTF
TGCGCCAGCAGCCAAGATGCCCGGGACAGCCACTATGGCTACACCTTC
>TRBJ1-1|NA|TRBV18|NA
CASSPGRGTEAFF
TGTGCCAGCTCACCAGGCAGGGGCACTGAAGCTTTCTTT
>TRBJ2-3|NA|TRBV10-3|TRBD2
CAISDSGGTDTQYF
TGTGCCATCAGTGATTCGGGGGGGACAGATACGCAGTATTTT
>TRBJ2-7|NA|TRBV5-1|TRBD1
CASSSSPGGFSYEQYF
TGCGCCAGCAGCTCGTCGCCAGGGGGCTTCTCCTACGAGCAGTACTTC
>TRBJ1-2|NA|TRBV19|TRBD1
CASSRSGTGGVNYGYTF
TGTGCCAGTAGTAGATCCGGGACAGGGGGAGTGAACTATGGCTACACCTTC
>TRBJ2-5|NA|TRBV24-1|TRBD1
CATSELNPGQGGETQYF
TGTGCCACCAGTGAGCTAAACCCGGGACAGGGGGGTGAGACCCAGTACTTC
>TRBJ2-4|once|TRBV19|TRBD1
CASSIVGQGGMNIQYF
TGTGCCAGTAGTATAGTGGGACAGGGGGGGATGAACATTCAGTACTTC
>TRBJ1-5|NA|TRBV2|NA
CASSEGPRNQPQHF
TGTGCCAGCTCCGAAGGTCCTAGGAATCAGCCCCAGCATTTT
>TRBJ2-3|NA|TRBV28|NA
CAVLRGALATDTQYF
TGTGCCGTTTTACGGGGGGCCCTTGCCACAGATACGCAGTATTTT
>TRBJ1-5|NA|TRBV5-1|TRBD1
CASSLGDSASLEPQHF
TGCGCCAGCAGCTTGGGGGACAGCGCATCTCTTGAGCCCCAGCATTTT
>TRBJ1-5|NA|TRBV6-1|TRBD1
CASSEGAGTGSPIYSNQPQHF
TGTGCCAGCAGTGAAGGGGCGGGGACAGGGAGTCCAATTTATAGCAATCAGCCCCAGCATTTT
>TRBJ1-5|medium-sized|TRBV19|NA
CASQRGEHSNQPQHF
TGTGCCAGCCAACGCGGGGAGCATAGCAATCAGCCCCAGCATTTT
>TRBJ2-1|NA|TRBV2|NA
CASSARTILDEQFF
TGTGCCAGCAGTGCCAGGACTATCTTGGATGAGCAGTTCTTC
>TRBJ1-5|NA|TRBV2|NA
CASIRGSNQPQHF
TGTGCCAGCATTCGGGGGAGCAATCAGCCCCAGCATTTT
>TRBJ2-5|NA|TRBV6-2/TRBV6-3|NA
CASSLSGRETQYF
TGTGCCAGCAGCTTAAGTGGCAGGGAGACCCAGTACTTC
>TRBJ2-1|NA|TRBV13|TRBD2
CASSPGLAGGASYNEQFF
TGTGCCAGCAGCCCCGGACTAGCGGGGGGTGCCTCCTACAATGAGCAGTTCTTC
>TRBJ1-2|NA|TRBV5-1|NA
CASSLARGIFGYTF
TGCGCCAGCAGCCTGGCTAGGGGAATATTTGGCTACACCTTC
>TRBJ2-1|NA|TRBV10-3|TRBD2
CAISVGLGDTEQFF
TGTGCCATCAGTGTGGGACTAGGTGACACAGAGCAGTTCTTC
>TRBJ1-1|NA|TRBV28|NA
CASTTTGRREAFF
TGTGCCAGCACCACAACAGGGCGAAGGGAAGCTTTCTTT
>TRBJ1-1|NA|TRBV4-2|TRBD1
CASSPQGGMNTEAFF
TGTGCCAGCAGCCCCCAAGGGGGCATGAACACTGAAGCTTTCTTT
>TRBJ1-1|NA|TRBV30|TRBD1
CAWSGDSLNTEAFF
TGTGCCTGGAGTGGGGACAGTTTGAACACTGAAGCTTTCTTT
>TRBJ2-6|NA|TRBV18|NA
CASSPQSVAYSGANVLTF
TGTGCCAGCTCACCACAAAGCGTTGCATACTCTGGGGCCAACGTCCTGACTTTC
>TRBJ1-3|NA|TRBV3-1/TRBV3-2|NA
CASSQDSSGRAIYF
TGTGCCAGCAGCCAAGATTCCTCAGGGCGAGCCATATATTTT
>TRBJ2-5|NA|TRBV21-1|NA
CASSKGRYQETQYF
TGTGCCAGCAGCAAAGGCAGGTACCAAGAGACCCAGTACTTC
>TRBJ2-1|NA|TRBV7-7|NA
CASSLQVATYNEQFF
TGTGCTAGCAGCTTACAGGTAGCGACGTACAATGAGCAGTTCTTC
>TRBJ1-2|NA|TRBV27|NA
CASSPSRTYGYTF
TGTGCCAGCAGTCCCTCCCGGACATATGGCTACACCTTC
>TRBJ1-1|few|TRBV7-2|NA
CASSLPSNTEAFF
TGTGCCAGCAGCTTACCCTCGAACACTGAAGCTTTCTTT
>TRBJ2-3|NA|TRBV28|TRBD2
CASSGTLAGDPDTQYF
TGTGCCAGCAGCGGGACCCTAGCGGGGGATCCAGATACGCAGTATTTT
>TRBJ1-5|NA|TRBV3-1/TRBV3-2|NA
CASSQEHSSRPQHF
TGTGCCAGCAGCCAAGAACACAGCTCCAGGCCCCAGCATTTT
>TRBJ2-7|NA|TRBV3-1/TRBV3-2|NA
CASSQAVGAYEQYF
TGTGCCAGCAGCCAAGCAGTGGGGGCTTACGAGCAGTACTTC
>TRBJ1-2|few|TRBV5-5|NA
CASSFGPTKGGYTF
TGTGCCAGCAGCTTCGGCCCAACAAAGGGGGGCTACACCTTC
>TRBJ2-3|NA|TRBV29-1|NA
CSVARGTTDTQYF
TGCAGCGTGGCTCGGGGGACCACAGATACGCAGTATTTT
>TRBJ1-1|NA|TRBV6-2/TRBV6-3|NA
CASSYSTVPEAFF
TGTGCCAGCAGTTACTCGACAGTACCTGAAGCTTTCTTT
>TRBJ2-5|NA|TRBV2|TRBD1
CASSTQGTGAETQYF
TGTGCCAGCAGTACGCAGGGGACAGGGGCCGAGACCCAGTACTTC
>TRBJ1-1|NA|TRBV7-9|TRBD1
CASSPDRVSTEAFF
TGTGCCAGCAGCCCTGACAGGGTGAGCACTGAAGCTTTCTTT
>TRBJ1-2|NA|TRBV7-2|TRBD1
CASSGRQGNGYTF
TGTGCCAGCAGCGGACGACAGGGAAATGGCTACACCTTC
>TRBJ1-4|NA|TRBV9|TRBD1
CASSASAGQGDDEKLFF
TGTGCCAGCAGCGCATCCGCGGGACAGGGTGACGATGAAAAACTGTTTTTT
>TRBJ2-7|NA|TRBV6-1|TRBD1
CASSEYRTGGSYEQYF
TGTGCCAGCAGTGAATATCGGACAGGGGGATCCTACGAGCAGTACTTC
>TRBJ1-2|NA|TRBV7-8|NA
CASSADLRGYGYTF
TGTGCCAGCAGCGCGGACTTACGGGGTTATGGCTACACCTTC
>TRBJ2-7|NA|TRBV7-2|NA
CASSPEGNYEQYF
TGTGCCAGCAGCCCAGAGGGAAACTACGAGCAGTACTTC
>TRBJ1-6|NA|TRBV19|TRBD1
CASSRGDSPSPLHF
TGTGCCAGTAGTAGAGGGGACAGCCCGTCACCCCTCCACTTT
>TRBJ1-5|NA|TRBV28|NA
CASSLDGNQPQHF
TGTGCCAGCAGTTTAGACGGGAATCAGCCCCAGCATTTT
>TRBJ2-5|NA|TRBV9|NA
CASSVGGLDSQETQYF
TGTGCCAGCAGCGTAGGGGGGCTCGATTCCCAAGAGACCCAGTACTTC
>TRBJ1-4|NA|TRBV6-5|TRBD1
CASSGMGQGNEKLFF
TGTGCCAGCAGCGGCATGGGACAGGGGAATGAAAAACTGTTTTTT
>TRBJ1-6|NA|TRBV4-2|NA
CASSQDLTRTATPYNSPLHF
TGTGCCAGCAGCCAAGACCTAACTAGGACCGCCACTCCCTATAATTCACCCCTCCACTTT
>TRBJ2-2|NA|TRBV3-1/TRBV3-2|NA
CASRSGLSTGELFF
TGTGCCAGCAGATCAGGGCTTAGCACCGGGGAGCTGTTTTTT